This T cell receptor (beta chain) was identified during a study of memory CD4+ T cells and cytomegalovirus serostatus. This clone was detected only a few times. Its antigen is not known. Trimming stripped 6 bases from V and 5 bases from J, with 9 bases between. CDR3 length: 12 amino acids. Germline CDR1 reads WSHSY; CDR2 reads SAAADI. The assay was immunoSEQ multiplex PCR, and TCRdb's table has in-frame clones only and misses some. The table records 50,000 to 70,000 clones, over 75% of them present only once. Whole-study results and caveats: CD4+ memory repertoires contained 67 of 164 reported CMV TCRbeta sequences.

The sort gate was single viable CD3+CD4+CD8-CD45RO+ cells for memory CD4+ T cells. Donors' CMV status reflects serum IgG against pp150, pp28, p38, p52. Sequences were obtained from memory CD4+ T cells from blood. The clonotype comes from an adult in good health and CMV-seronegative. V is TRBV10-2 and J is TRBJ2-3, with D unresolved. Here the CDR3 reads CASSPIRDTQYF. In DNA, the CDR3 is TGCGCCAGCAGCCCTATTAGAGATACGCAGTATTTT.